The 13 T cell receptor beta chains given below trace back to one sample, sequenced in a study of T cell responses to AZD1222 COVID-19 vaccine. Clones were read by immunoSEQ multiplex PCR, and TCRdb kept only the in-frame ones, dropping some. This table has 100,000 to 120,000 clones, roughly 90% appearing once. Specimen: peripheral blood, collected on day 0 of AZD1222 vaccination. The receptors stem from an adult in good health.

The V gene is TRBV5-8, the J gene TRBJ1-5; 9 positions agree with TRBD1. Germline CDR1 is SGHTS and CDR2 is YDEGEE. The CDR3 has 16 residues. Unmatched junction bases numbered 10, after V lost 4 bases and J lost 5 bases. The CDR3 DNA follows: TGTGCCAGCAGCCCCTTGGCCGGGACAGGGCATCAGCCCCAGCATTTT. Its translation is CASSPLAGTGHQPQHF.

The V gene is TRBV12-3 or TRBV12-4, the J gene TRBJ1-2; D is possibly TRBD1 (6 bases). CDR3 length equals 13 residues. Between the trimmed V and J ends, which lost 6 bases and 3 bases, there was a span of 11 bases. Here the CDR3 DNA reads TGTGCCAGCAGCCCGGGGGGGCACTATGGCTACACCTTC. Translation: CASSPGGHYGYTF.

The V gene is TRBV7-9, the J gene TRBJ2-5, with D hard to call. V lost 6 bases and J lost 3, with 20 bases in between. Germline V CDR1 and CDR2: SEHNR, FQNEAQ (reference sequence). The CDR3 sequence is 16 residues long. This CDR3 reads CASSQANSPGEETQYF. The CDR3 DNA sequence: TGTGCCAGCAGTCAAGCCAACTCCCCGGGTGAAGAGACCCAGTACTTC.

The V and J genes are TRBV19 and TRBJ1-3; D gene uncertain. V was trimmed by 4 bases and J by 4 bases, leaving 14 bases between them. Germline CDR1 reads LNHDA; CDR2 reads SQIVND (reference sequence). The CDR3 spans 15 residues. CDR3 protein: CASSSGGPIGNTIYF. The CDR3 DNA follows: TGTGCCAGTAGTAGTGGCGGACCGATCGGAAACACCATATATTTT.

The chain combines TRBV23-1 with TRBJ1-2; 7 bases fit TRBD1. TRBV23-1 is an open reading frame, and its role is uncertain. V was pared by 2 bases and J by 0 bases, with 3 bases of the junction left unmatched. The CDR3 covers 15 residues. The CDR3 spells CASSQRDSTNYGYTF. Here the CDR3 DNA reads TGCGCCAGCAGTCAAAGGGACAGCACTAACTATGGCTACACCTTC.

J is TRBJ2-3 and V is TRBV11-3; possibly TRBD1 for D (6 bases). Germline V gives CDR1 SGHNT, CDR2 YENEEA. The ends were cut back, 5 bases at V and 5 bases at J, with 20 bases in the middle. This CDR3 contains 16 residues. The CDR3 nucleotides are TGTGCCAGCAGCCCTCCTCAGGGGAGTGGACAAGATACGCAGTATTTT. Amino acids: CASSPPQGSGQDTQYF.

V usage is TRBV13 and J usage is TRBJ2-5, with no clear D. The CDR3 is 13 amino acids. With 5 bases removed from V and 4 bases from J, the gap between germline ends came to 11 bases. Germline assignment: CDR1 PRHDT and CDR2 FYEKMQ (reference sequence). The CDR3 DNA reads as TGTGCCAGCAGCCCCAGGTACGGAGAGACCCAGTACTTC. Encoded protein: CASSPRYGETQYF.

The rearrangement links TRBV25-1 to TRBJ1-4; the match to TRBD1 covers 10 bases. The CDR3 spans 17 residues. The V and J ends lost 5 bases and 4 bases, in that order; junction bases with no gene match: 10. Germline V gives CDR1 MGHDK, CDR2 SYGVNS. The DNA of the CDR3 is TGTGCCAGCAGTTCCGGGACAGGGGCGCGGAGTAATGAAAAACTGTTTTTT. This sequence encodes CASSSGTGARSNEKLFF. Drawing the rest from reference TRBV25-1 and TRBJ1-4, the complete variable domain is EADIYQTPRYLVIGTGKKITLECSQTMGHDKMYWYQQDPGMELHLIHYSYGVNSTEKGDLSSESTVSRIRTEHFPLTLESARPSHTSQYLCASSSGTGARSNEKLFFGSGTQLSVL.

The chain employs TRBV2 and TRBJ1-2; no clear D gene. CDR1 SNHLY and CDR2 FYNNEI come from the germline V gene. Trimming cost V 7 bases and J 6 bases, with 15 bases left between them. This CDR3 is 13 amino acids long. As DNA, the CDR3 is TGTGCCAGCATACGGAACCTCCAAGATGGCTACACCTTC. It encodes CASIRNLQDGYTF.

This chain connects TRBV30 to TRBJ1-2; possible D gene TRBD1, 5 bases. V lost 4 bases and J lost 4, with 19 bases in between. CDR1 is GTSNPN and CDR2 is SVGIG in the germline V gene (reference sequence). The CDR3 spans 15 residues. The DNA of the CDR3 is TGTGCCTGGATTAGGAGCCCCGGGCAGGGCTATGGCTACACCTTC. Translated, it gives CAWIRSPGQGYGYTF. The complete variable domain, with remaining parts taken from reference TRBV30 and TRBJ1-2, reads SQTIHQWPATLVQPVGSPLSLECTVEGTSNPNLYWYRQAAGRGLQLLFYSVGIGQISSEVPQNLSASRPQDRQFILSSKKLLLSDSGFYLCAWIRSPGQGYGYTFGSGTRLTVV.

The chain has TRBV6-5 and TRBJ2-2, with 9 bases identical to TRBD1. CDR3 length equals 15 residues. Germline loops: CDR1 MNHEY, CDR2 SVGAGI. The junction had 4 bases not matched to a gene; V was cut back by 7 bases and J by 1 base. CDR3 sequence: CASTGTGKNTGELFF. In DNA form, the CDR3 reads TGTGCCAGCACTGGGACAGGGAAGAACACCGGGGAGCTGTTTTTT.

This rearrangement joins TRBV21-1 to TRBJ1-2. TRBV21-1 is a recognized pseudogene. This CDR3 has 15 amino acids. CDR3 sequence reads: CASPLVPPWTYGYTF. The DNA for the CDR3 is TGTGCCAGTCCCCTTGTACCCCCATGGACGTATGGCTACACCTTC.

The V gene is TRBV11-2, the J gene TRBJ2-2; D is perhaps TRBD2 (7 bases). Germline-derived CDR1 and CDR2 are SGHAT and FQNNGV. CDR3 length equals 13 residues. Trimming pared 8 bases from V and 7 bases from J, leaving 14 bases between. The CDR3 region has the DNA TGTGCCAGCTTAAGGGGGGGGATCGGGGAGCTGTTTTTT. Translation: CASLRGGIGELFF.